This TCR beta chain was profiled in a study of blood T cells in healthy people across ages. A note on this clonotype: Its antigen is still unknown. Given a much more abundant clone one base away, this may be a read error.

The V gene lost 4 bases and the J gene lost 7 bases, with 17 bases spanning the gap. The CDR3 length is 14 residues. Germline CDR1 MNHNY, CDR2 SVGAGI (reference sequence). A J-beta primer mix and a sample-barcoded 5' primer were used in a second PCR of about 7 to 12 cycles. Each CDR3 protein gets one entry after TCRdb re-called the 5' RACE reads with MiXCR. The sample carries 1.5 million to 2 million distinct CDR3 sequences, 28% recorded once. The study's findings and limits: The study found TCR beta diversity correlated strongly with naive T cell percentage. Because donor CMV status was unknown, expanded clonotype changes were possibly confounded. The long-lived group displayed more naive CD4+ cells, plus higher diversity, than the aged donors did.

Source material: blood. The chain carries TRBV6-6 and TRBJ2-7, with D possibly TRBD2 on 5 matching bases. This sequence originates from a woman in her thirties in good health. CDR3 loop: CASSWKLGGNEQYF. CDR3 bases: TGTGCCAGCAGTTGGAAACTAGGCGGCAATGAGCAGTACTTC.